Each of the 26 T cell receptor beta chains below was sequenced from the same sample in a study of response to subunit inactivated influenza vaccine. TCRdb reprocessed the RT-PCR reads with MiXCR, giving one entry per CDR3 protein. The sample has 700,000 to 800,000 distinct CDR3 sequences; less than 20% are singletons. Sample: PBMCs from blood, taken around 5 days after vaccination. The receptor set was obtained from a man between 45 and 60 years old who received an inactivated influenza vaccine.

This clonotype came up a few times. The chain recombines TRBV13 with TRBJ2-1; 7 bases agree with TRBD1. Trimming at V came to 2 bases and at J to 4 bases, leaving 11 bases not matched to a gene. Germline CDR1 is PRHDT and CDR2 is FYEKMQ (reference sequence). The CDR3 extends over 17 amino acids. CDR3 coding DNA: TGTGCCAGCAGCTTATTGGTGGGACAGTCCTTTTACAATGAGCAGTTCTTC. Translation gives CASSLLVGQSFYNEQFF.

The CDR3 spells CASSSTSGISTDTQYF. The CDR3 nucleotides read TGTGCCAGCAGCTCGACTAGCGGGATTAGCACAGATACGCAGTATTTT. The genes are TRBV7-2 and TRBJ2-3; 11 positions agree with TRBD2. Germline lookup yields CDR1 SGHTA and CDR2 FQGNSA. Trimming at V came to 4 bases and at J to 0 bases, leaving 3 bases not matched to a gene. This CDR3 region has 16 residues. Together with reference TRBV7-2 and TRBJ2-3, the CDR3 gives the full variable domain: GAGVSQSPSNKVTEKGKDVELRCDPISGHTALYWYRQSLGQGLEFLIYFQGNSAPDKSGLPSDRFSAERTGGSVSTLTIQRTQQEDSAVYLCASSSTSGISTDTQYFGPGTRLTVL.

The chain uses TRBV20-1 and TRBJ1-2; 10 bases line up with TRBD1. Germline assignment: CDR1 DFQATT and CDR2 SNEGSKA (reference sequence). J gave up 3 bases and V 7 bases, and 2 bases lay outside the gene matches. This CDR3 has 12 amino acids. The CDR3 spells CSVTGGDYGYTF. The CDR3 nucleotides read TGCAGTGTGACAGGGGGCGACTATGGCTACACCTTC.

This rearrangement joins TRBV30 to TRBJ2-2; the D is unclear. Germline V gives CDR1 GTSNPN, CDR2 SVGIG (reference sequence). The CDR3 is 15 residues long. V was cut by 0 bases and J by 1 base, with 9 bases left in between. The CDR3 coding sequence is TGTGCCTGGAGTGTATTACGGCTGAACACCGGGGAGCTGTTTTTT. It translates to CAWSVLRLNTGELFF.

This clonotype was observed at least ten times. V usage is TRBV28 and J usage is TRBJ2-7; no definite D call. This CDR3 is 13 amino acids long. Per the germline V gene, CDR1 is MDHEN and CDR2 is SYDVKM. V lost 4 bases to trimming and J lost 0 bases, with 7 bases between them. In DNA, the CDR3 is TGTGCCAGCAGTTGGGCTAGCTCCTACGAGCAGTACTTC. It encodes CASSWASSYEQYF.

This sequence joins TRBV4-3 and TRBJ2-2, with 12 bases fitting TRBD2. The trim removed 4 bases at V and 5 bases at J, leaving 11 bases unmatched. This CDR3 spans 18 amino acids. Germline assignment: CDR1 LGHNA and CDR2 YSLEER. DNA of the CDR3: TGCGCCAGCAGCCGACCTTTTCTAGCGGGGGGGCGAACCGGGGAGCTGTTTTTT. It is translated as CASSRPFLAGGRTGELFF.

This clonotype was counted a few times. CDR3 nucleotides: TGTGCCTGGAGTGTAAGGTACGAGCAGTACTTC. Amino acids: CAWSVRYEQYF. The chain is built from TRBV30 and TRBJ2-7, with unresolved D. This CDR3 has 11 amino acids. V was clipped by 0 bases and J by 4 bases, with 4 bases between them. Germline V gene lookup returns CDR1 GTSNPN and CDR2 SVGIG (reference sequence).

This clonotype was seen more than once but under ten times. The chain uses TRBV24-1 and TRBJ2-7; D may be TRBD1 or TRBD2 (5 bases each). Looked up from germline, CDR1 is KGHDR and CDR2 is SFDVKD. V gave up 7 bases and J gave up 6 bases, with 18 bases separating them. This CDR3 region has 14 residues. The CDR3 DNA is TGTGCCACCAGGGGAACCGGGACCTTTTCCGAGCAGTACTTC. The encoded protein is CATRGTGTFSEQYF.

This clonotype came up many times. A junction end diverges from the germline sequence, so it may reflect a read error. The chain combines TRBV4-3 with TRBJ2-3; 8 bases are a match to TRBD2. The CDR3 contains 14 residues. CDR1 is LGHNA and CDR2 is YSLEER in the germline V gene. The CDR3 here is CASSQGTRTDTQYF. CDR3 nucleotide sequence: TGCGCCAGCAGTCAAGGGACTAGAACAGATACGCAGTATTTT.

This clonotype was found a few times. CDR3 in DNA: TGCAGTGCTAGAGACGGAGAACGGGAACACATCGAGCAGTACTTC. This sequence encodes CSARDGEREHIEQYF. The V and J genes are TRBV20-1 and TRBJ2-7; D may be TRBD2 (5 bases). The CDR3 spans 15 residues. Between the trimmed V and J ends, which lost 0 bases and 6 bases, there was a span of 18 bases. Germline CDR1 reads DFQATT; CDR2 reads SNEGSKA (reference sequence).

This clonotype appeared once. The J gene is TRBJ2-5, the V gene TRBV14; a possible D gene is TRBD1 (5 bases). The CDR3 is made up of 13 amino acids. Germline V gene lookup returns CDR1 SGHDN and CDR2 FVKESK. The germline V and J ends were trimmed by 4 bases and 3 bases, with 9 bases remaining between them. CDR3 DNA: TGTGCCAGCAGCCCTCCAGGGAAAGAGACCCAGTACTTC. Translating gives CASSPPGKETQYF.

This clonotype was found a few times. This chain links TRBV11-2 with TRBJ2-3; 11 bases are shared with TRBD2. The junction had 4 bases not matched to a gene; V was cut back by 5 bases and J by 0 bases. The CDR3 runs 16 residues. The germline CDR1 and CDR2 sequences are SGHAT and FQNNGV. The CDR3 region has the DNA TGTGCCAGCAGCCGATGGACTAGCGGGAGCACAGATACGCAGTATTTT. Translating it yields CASSRWTSGSTDTQYF.

At least ten counts were recorded for this clonotype. The chain is built from TRBV6-5 and TRBJ2-1; maybe TRBD2 (5 bases). The CDR3 has 14 residues. Trimming took 0 bases from V and 8 from J, leaving 11 bases between them. CDR1 MNHEY and CDR2 SVGAGI come from the germline V gene. CDR3 loop: CASSYSWKRDEQFF. The DNA of the CDR3 is TGTGCCAGCAGTTACTCGTGGAAGAGGGATGAGCAGTTCTTC.

The chain couples TRBV30 to TRBJ2-5; TRBD1 is a possible D gene (5 bases). Germline-derived CDR1 and CDR2 are GTSNPN and SVGIG (reference sequence). The CDR3 has 13 residues. The V end lost 5 bases, the J end lost 5 bases, and 15 bases lay between the germline ends. DNA of the CDR3: TGTGCCTGGGGGAAGGGGTTCGGGGAGACCCAGTACTTC. Amino acid sequence: CAWGKGFGETQYF. Variable domain in full (rest from reference TRBV30 and TRBJ2-5): SQTIHQWPATLVQPVGSPLSLECTVEGTSNPNLYWYRQAAGRGLQLLFYSVGIGQISSEVPQNLSASRPQDRQFILSSKKLLLSDSGFYLCAWGKGFGETQYFGPGTRLLVL.

The chain carries TRBV18 and TRBJ2-7; the D is unclear. Between the trimmed V and J ends, which lost 4 bases and 3 bases, there was a span of 7 bases. Germline loops: CDR1 KGHSH, CDR2 LQKENI. This CDR3 contains 12 residues. CDR3 coding DNA: TGTGCCAGCTCACAAAACTACTACGAGCAGTACTTC. Amino acid sequence: CASSQNYYEQYF.

CDR3 bases: TGTGCCTGGAGTGTACCCGGGGGCCCCTCCGCTGGGCAGTTCTTC. Its translation is CAWSVPGGPSAGQFF. The chain carries TRBV30 and TRBJ2-1; D possibly matches TRBD1 or TRBD2 (6 bases each). Germline-derived CDR1 and CDR2 are GTSNPN and SVGIG (reference sequence). This CDR3 has 15 amino acids. V gave up 0 bases and J gave up 12 bases, with 21 bases separating them.

The CDR3 spells CASSLVYPREWNSPLHF. CDR3 DNA: TGTGCCAGCAGCTTAGTATATCCCCGGGAGTGGAATTCACCCCTCCACTTT. J is TRBJ1-6 and V is TRBV11-2; D not certain. Germline CDR1 SGHAT, CDR2 FQNNGV. Trimming removed 1 base from V and 7 bases from J, with 17 bases in between. CDR3 length: 17 residues.

This clonotype was recorded a few times. V is TRBV7-9 and J is TRBJ2-1; 9 bases match TRBD2. The CDR3 length is 15 residues. The germline V gene has CDR1 SEHNR and CDR2 FQNEAQ (reference sequence). Losses at the gene ends were 5 bases for V and 8 bases for J; bases not matched to a gene: 10. CDR3 amino acids: CASSPGGGGRDEQFF. CDR3 in DNA: TGTGCCAGCAGCCCTGGCGGGGGGGGCCGGGATGAGCAGTTCTTC.

This chain joins TRBV24-1 and TRBJ1-2; tentative D call: TRBD1 (5 bases). Deletions cut 4 bases from V and 4 bases from J, with 21 bases between. Germline lookup yields CDR1 KGHDR and CDR2 SFDVKD. This CDR3 is 17 amino acids long. The CDR3 reads CATSDSKTMGRIYGYTF. CDR3 nucleotides: TGTGCCACCAGTGACTCAAAAACCATGGGACGGATCTATGGCTACACCTTC.

The V gene is TRBV18, the J gene TRBJ2-1; the match to TRBD2 covers 9 bases. V trimming: 3 bases; J trimming: 1 base; junction bases outside the gene matches: 7. The CDR3 contains 17 residues. Germline V gives CDR1 KGHSH, CDR2 LQKENI. The CDR3 bases are TGTGCCAGCTCACCTCGACCAGCGGGAGGATCCTACAATGAGCAGTTCTTC. Encoded protein: CASSPRPAGGSYNEQFF. Complete variable domain (other parts from reference TRBV18 and TRBJ2-1): NAGVMQNPRHLVRRRGQEARLRCSPMKGHSHVYWYRQLPEEGLKFMVYLQKENIIDESGMPKERFSAEFPKEGPSILRIQQVVRGDSAAYFCASSPRPAGGSYNEQFFGPGTRLTVL.

This chain joins TRBV30 and TRBJ2-1; the match to TRBD2 covers 10 bases. Trimming took 0 bases from V and 8 from J; bases not matched to a gene: 7. This CDR3 is 15 amino acids long. Germline V lookup: CDR1 GTSNPN, CDR2 SVGIG (reference sequence). CDR3 loop: CAWSVFIAGGHEQFF. The CDR3 coding sequence is TGTGCCTGGAGTGTTTTCATAGCGGGAGGACATGAGCAGTTCTTC.

This chain links TRBV20-1 with TRBJ2-3, with a possible D match to TRBD2 (6 bases). V lost 6 bases to trimming and J lost 3 bases, with 16 bases between them. Per the germline V gene, CDR1 is DFQATT and CDR2 is SNEGSKA (reference sequence). The CDR3 totals 14 residues. Here the CDR3 reads CSAPRWGGTDTQYF. CDR3 in DNA: TGCAGTGCCCCCCGCTGGGGAGGAACAGATACGCAGTATTTT.

This clonotype was counted ten times or more. CDR3 DNA: TGCAGCGTTGGACAGATTGAAGCTTTCTTT. Amino acid sequence: CSVGQIEAFF. The V call is TRBV29-1, the J call TRBJ1-1; a possible D gene is TRBD1 (5 bases). Trimming took off 4 bases at V and 7 bases at J, with 7 bases between the two ends. The germline CDR1 and CDR2 sequences are SQVTM and ANQGSEA. The CDR3 covers 10 residues.

This chain uses TRBV7-9 with TRBJ2-4; TRBD2 is a possible D gene (7 bases). The ends were cut back, 4 bases at V and 6 bases at J, with 13 bases in the middle. The CDR3 contains 14 residues. Germline V gives CDR1 SEHNR, CDR2 FQNEAQ (reference sequence). CDR3 sequence: CASSSLGGGNIQYF. The CDR3, as DNA: TGTGCCAGCAGCTCTTTGGGAGGGGGAAACATTCAGTACTTC. Using reference TRBV7-9 and TRBJ2-4 for the parts outside the CDR3, the full variable domain is DTGVSQNPRHKITKRGQNVTFRCDPISEHNRLYWYRQTLGQGPEFLTYFQNEAQLEKSRLLSDRFSAERPKGSFSTLEIQRTEQGDSAMYLCASSSLGGGNIQYFGAGTRLSVL.

The CDR3 protein is CASSVATGGTGLPSYNEQFF. The CDR3 nucleotides read TGTGCCAGCAGCGTAGCTACTGGCGGGACCGGACTACCTTCCTACAATGAGCAGTTCTTC. This rearrangement joins TRBV9 to TRBJ2-1; possibly TRBD2 for D (6 bases). Trimming removed 0 bases at V and 1 base at J, with 23 bases between. This CDR3 is built from 20 residues. Germline assignment: CDR1 SGDLS and CDR2 YYNGEE.

This clonotype was detected only a few times. The rearrangement joins TRBV7-2 to TRBJ1-5; D not certain. The germline CDR1 and CDR2 sequences are SGHTA and FQGNSA. Trimming stripped 5 bases from V and 6 bases from J, with 11 bases between. This CDR3 has 13 residues. The CDR3 here is CASSPGVSQPQHF. The CDR3 DNA follows: TGTGCCAGCAGCCCAGGAGTTAGTCAGCCCCAGCATTTT.